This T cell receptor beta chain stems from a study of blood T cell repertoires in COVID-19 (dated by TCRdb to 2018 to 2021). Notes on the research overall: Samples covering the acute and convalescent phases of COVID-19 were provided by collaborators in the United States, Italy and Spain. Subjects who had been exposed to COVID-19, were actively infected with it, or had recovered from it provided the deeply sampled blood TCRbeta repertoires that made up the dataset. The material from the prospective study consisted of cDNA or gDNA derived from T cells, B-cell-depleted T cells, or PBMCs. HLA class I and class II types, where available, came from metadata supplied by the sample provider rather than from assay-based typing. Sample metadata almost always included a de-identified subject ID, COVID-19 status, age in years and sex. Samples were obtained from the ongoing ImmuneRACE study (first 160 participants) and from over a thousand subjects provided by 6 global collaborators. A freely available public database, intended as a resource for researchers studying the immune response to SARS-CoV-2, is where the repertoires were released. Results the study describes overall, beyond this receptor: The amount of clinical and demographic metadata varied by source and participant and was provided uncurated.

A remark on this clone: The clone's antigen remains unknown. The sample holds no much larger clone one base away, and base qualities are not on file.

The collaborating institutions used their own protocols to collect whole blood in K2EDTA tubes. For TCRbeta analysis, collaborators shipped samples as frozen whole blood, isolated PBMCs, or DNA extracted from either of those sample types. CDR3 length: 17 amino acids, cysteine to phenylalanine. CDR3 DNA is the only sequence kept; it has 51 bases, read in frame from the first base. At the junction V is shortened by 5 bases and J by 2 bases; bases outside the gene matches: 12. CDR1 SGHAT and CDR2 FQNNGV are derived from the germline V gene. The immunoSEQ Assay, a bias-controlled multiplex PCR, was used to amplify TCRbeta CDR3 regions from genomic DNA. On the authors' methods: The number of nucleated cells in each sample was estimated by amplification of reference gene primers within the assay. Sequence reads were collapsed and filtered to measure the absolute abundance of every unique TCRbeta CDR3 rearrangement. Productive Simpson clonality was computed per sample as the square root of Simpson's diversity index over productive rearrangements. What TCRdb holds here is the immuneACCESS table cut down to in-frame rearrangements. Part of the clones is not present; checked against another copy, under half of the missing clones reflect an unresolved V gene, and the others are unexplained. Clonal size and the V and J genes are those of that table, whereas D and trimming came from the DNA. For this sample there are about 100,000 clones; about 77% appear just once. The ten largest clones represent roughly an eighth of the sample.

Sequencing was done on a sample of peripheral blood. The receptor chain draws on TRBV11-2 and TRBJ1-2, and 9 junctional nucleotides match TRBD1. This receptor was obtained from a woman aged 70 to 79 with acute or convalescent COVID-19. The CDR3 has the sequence CASSPGRGQGANYGYTF. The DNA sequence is TGTGCCAGCAGCCCAGGGAGGGGACAGGGAGCGAACTATGGCTACACCTTC.